What follows are 23 T cell receptor beta chains derived from one specimen sequenced in a study of read filtering for tumor transcriptome and immune sequencing. This library used approximately 390 ng RNA and molecular barcoded adaptors spanning alpha/delta and beta/gamma chains. TCRdb redid the calling of the reads with MiXCR, one entry per CDR3 protein. The sample contains fewer than 75,000 distinct CDR3 sequences, 20% to 25% of which appear only once. The sequenced material came from a population of CD138-negative cells sorted from bone marrow. The receptors were gathered from a donor aged 40 or over with multiple myeloma.

This clonotype was found a few times. This chain uses TRBV7-8 with TRBJ2-7, with D perhaps being TRBD1 or TRBD2 (5 bases each). The CDR3 length is 15 residues. Germline CDR1 and CDR2: SGHVS and FQNEAQ. Trimming removed 4 bases at V and 4 bases at J, with 17 bases between. CDR3 in amino acids: CASSSSGTQDYEQYF. As DNA, the CDR3 is TGTGCCAGCAGCTCTTCCGGGACCCAGGATTACGAGCAGTACTTC.

This chain links TRBV12-3 or TRBV12-4 with TRBJ1-5, with no clear D. This CDR3 region has 14 residues. CDR3: CASGLDGSNQPQHF. In nucleotides, the CDR3 is TGTGCTAGTGGTTTGGACGGTAGCAATCAGCCCCAGCATTTT.

This clonotype was seen only a few times. V usage is TRBV6-1 and J usage is TRBJ2-5; D is uncertain. This CDR3 region has 13 residues. Trimming took off 2 bases at V and 4 bases at J, with 8 bases between the two ends. Looked up from germline, CDR1 is MNHNS and CDR2 is SASEGT. The CDR3 loop is CASSEYHPETQYF. The CDR3 DNA follows: TGTGCCAGCAGTGAATACCACCCAGAGACCCAGTACTTC.

This clonotype has at least ten counts. The chain uses TRBV15 and TRBJ2-2, with D perhaps assigned TRBD1 or TRBD2 (6 bases each). The germline CDR1 and CDR2 sequences are LNHNV and YYDKDF (reference sequence). Trimming cost V 0 bases and J 4 bases, with 15 bases left between them. The CDR3 is made up of 17 amino acids. The DNA of the CDR3 is TGTGCCACCAGCAGAGAGTGGGGGGCGCGCGGCACCGGGGAGCTGTTTTTT. It is translated as CATSREWGARGTGELFF.

There are many counts of this clonotype. This chain connects TRBV28 to TRBJ1-1; D is unresolved. Germline V gene data show CDR1 as MDHEN and CDR2 as SYDVKM. V was clipped by 2 bases and J by 7 bases, with 11 bases between them. The length of the CDR3 is 13 residues. CDR3 residues: CASSLGVGDEAFF. CDR3 bases: TGTGCCAGCAGTTTAGGGGTTGGTGATGAAGCTTTCTTT.

This clonotype appeared many times. The chain employs TRBV9 and TRBJ2-5, with a weak D call TRBD1 (7 bases). Deletions cut 4 bases from V and 2 bases from J, with 12 bases between. CDR3 size: 14 residues. Germline V lookup: CDR1 SGDLS, CDR2 YYNGEE. CDR3 coding DNA: TGTGCCAGCAGCTCGGGGGACAGTCAAGAGACCCAGTACTTC. As protein: CASSSGDSQETQYF.

V gene TRBV7-3 combines with J gene TRBJ2-5; 12 nucleotides align to TRBD1. Germline V CDR1 and CDR2: SGHTA, FQGTGA. V shed 4 bases, J shed 2 bases, and the junction held 11 bases outside the gene matches. This CDR3 region has 18 residues. CDR3 sequence reads: CASSSQGQGARGQETQYF. In DNA form, the CDR3 reads TGTGCCAGCAGCTCCCAGGGACAGGGGGCGCGGGGACAAGAGACCCAGTACTTC.

This clonotype was counted at least ten times. This chain connects TRBV2 to TRBJ2-3; TRBD2 might be the D (6 bases). CDR1 and CDR2 from the germline V gene are SNHLY and FYNNEI. This CDR3 contains 14 residues. V lost 3 bases and J lost 1, with 8 bases in between. The CDR3 is CASSDGTGTDTQYF. The CDR3, as DNA: TGTGCCAGCAGTGACGGGACTGGCACAGATACGCAGTATTTT.

As regards this clonotype: Being one base from a much bigger clone, this may be a read error. The rearrangement uses TRBV4-1 and TRBJ1-2, with 7 bases fitting TRBD1. The germline V gene has CDR1 MGHRA and CDR2 YSYEKL. There are 15 residues in the CDR3. The CDR3 here is CASSQQQGLHYGYAF. Here the CDR3 DNA reads TGCGCCAGCAGCCAACAACAGGGGCTTCACTATGGCTACGCCTTC.

The table lists this clonotype with many counts. This rearrangement joins TRBV28 to TRBJ2-6; D unresolved. The CDR3 has 14 amino acids. Trimming left V 5 bases short and J 10 bases short, with 15 bases between. The germline CDR1 and CDR2 sequences are MDHEN and SYDVKM. CDR3 protein: CASSEDTRRNVLTF. CDR3 sequence (DNA): TGTGCCAGCAGTGAAGACACCAGGCGAAACGTCCTGACTTTC.

This chain joins TRBV2 and TRBJ2-2; TRBD2 matches at 8 bases. V lost 4 bases and J lost 4; bases outside the gene matches: 2. CDR3 length: 14 amino acids. CDR1 and CDR2 (germline): SNHLY, FYNNEI. The CDR3 loop is CASSGGGITGELFF. The CDR3 DNA reads as TGTGCCAGCAGTGGCGGGGGGATCACCGGGGAGCTGTTTTTT.

V is TRBV20-1 and J is TRBJ2-7; 7 bases align to TRBD1. Germline lookup yields CDR1 DFQATT and CDR2 SNEGSKA (reference sequence). The CDR3 runs to 19 residues. Trimming removed 0 bases from V and 2 bases from J; junction bases left unmatched: 19. The CDR3, as DNA: TGCAGTGCTAGAGATAGAGACAGGGTTAGGGGTCCCTTCCCCTACGAGCAGTACTTC. This gives the protein CSARDRDRVRGPFPYEQYF.

This clonotype was observed many times. The chain links TRBV6-5 to TRBJ2-2; D not certain. V lost 6 bases and J 3 bases, leaving 11 bases between the germline ends. The CDR3 length is 14 residues. CDR1 and CDR2 from the germline V gene are MNHEY and SVGAGI. CDR3: CASRIIWDTGELFF. DNA for the CDR3: TGTGCCAGCAGAATTATTTGGGACACCGGGGAGCTGTTTTTT.

This clonotype was detected many times. V gene TRBV28 combines with J gene TRBJ1-2; D perhaps matches TRBD1 (6 bases). The V end was cut by 3 bases, the J end by 8 bases, with 10 bases between. Germline-derived CDR1 and CDR2 are MDHEN and SYDVKM. This CDR3 comprises 12 residues. The CDR3 loop is CASSLRGRGYTF. DNA of the CDR3: TGTGCCAGCAGTTTGAGGGGGAGAGGCTACACCTTC.

The table lists this clonotype with many counts. The chain has TRBV6-5 and TRBJ2-6; 9 bases are shared with TRBD2. The CDR3 runs 20 residues. Germline lookup yields CDR1 MNHEY and CDR2 SVGAGI. The V gene end was trimmed by 5 bases and the J gene end by 0 bases; junction bases not matched to a gene: 14. CDR3 sequence: CASSHRTGTSFTSGANVLTF. CDR3 in DNA: TGTGCCAGCAGTCACCGGACCGGGACTAGCTTTACCTCTGGGGCCAACGTCCTGACTTTC.

This clonotype was observed once. Since a far larger clone is one base different, this is likely a read error. This chain uses TRBV6-2 or TRBV6-3 with TRBJ2-7; D perhaps matches TRBD2 (6 bases). Germline V CDR1 and CDR2: MNHEY, SVGEGT. V was clipped by 8 bases and J by 0 bases, with 11 bases between them. The CDR3 extends over 13 amino acids. Written as DNA, the CDR3 is TGTGCCAGCGCTAGCGTGAGCTCCTACGAGCAGTACTTC. Translated, it gives CASASVSSYEQYF.

This clonotype was counted at least ten times. The CDR3 region has the DNA TGTGCCACCAGCACCGGACTAGCGGATGCAGATACGCAGTATTTT. This gives the protein CATSTGLADADTQYF. This chain links TRBV15 with TRBJ2-3, with 10 positions matching TRBD2. V shed 4 bases, J shed 4 bases, and the junction held 5 bases outside the gene matches. CDR1 is LNHNV and CDR2 is YYDKDF in the germline V gene (reference sequence). This CDR3 region has 15 residues.

This clonotype was observed a few times. The chain is built from TRBV20-1 and TRBJ2-5, with 8 nucleotides matching TRBD1. The germline V gene encodes CDR1 DFQATT and CDR2 SNEGSKA (reference sequence). V lost 4 bases and J lost 5; bases outside the gene matches: 6. The CDR3 is 13 amino acids. The CDR3 coding sequence is TGCAGTGCTATTGACAGGGGACTGGAGACCCAGTACTTC. Its translation is CSAIDRGLETQYF.

A word on this clonotype: Here the CDR3 omits its conserved ending phenylalanine or tryptophan, so a read error is the likely source. V usage is TRBV20-1 and J usage is TRBJ2-3; D is uncertain. V was trimmed by 6 bases and J by 1 base, leaving 20 bases between them. The CDR3 is 16 amino acids. Germline CDR1 DFQATT, CDR2 SNEGSKA (reference sequence). The CDR3 region has the DNA TGCAGTGCAGCACCCCTTTTGTTCAGAGGCACAGATACGCAGTATTCT. The encoded protein is CSAAPLLFRGTDTQYS.

This clonotype was seen many times. The chain joins TRBV30 to TRBJ2-6; 7 bases agree with TRBD1. The CDR3 totals 16 residues. With 1 base clipped from V and 10 bases from J, the junction kept 13 bases outside the gene matches. In germline, CDR1 is GTSNPN, CDR2 SVGIG (reference sequence). CDR3 sequence: CAWSAGQPVTFNVLTF. The CDR3 region has the DNA TGTGCCTGGAGTGCGGGACAGCCCGTTACCTTTAACGTCCTGACTTTC.

Notes on this clonotype: Just one base apart from a much larger clone, this may be a read error. V is TRBV20-1 and J is TRBJ1-2; D uncertain. Germline values: CDR1 DFQATT, CDR2 SNEGSKA (reference sequence). The CDR3 has 15 residues. The CDR3 reads CGARQQLGSNYGYTF. The CDR3 DNA follows: TGCGGTGCTAGACAACAACTGGGCAGCAACTATGGCTACACCTTC.

The rearrangement uses TRBV2 and TRBJ1-1; weak D call: TRBD1 (6 bases). Germline CDR1 reads SNHLY; CDR2 reads FYNNEI. V lost 6 bases and J lost 0, with 11 bases in between. The CDR3 length is 14 residues. Written as DNA, the CDR3 is TGTGCCAGCAGCATAACAGGGATGAACACTGAAGCTTTCTTT. Translating it yields CASSITGMNTEAFF.

As for this clonotype: Germline is not matched at one junction end, which may reflect a read error. The J gene is TRBJ2-7, the V gene TRBV6-1; the D gene is possibly TRBD2 (6 bases). CDR1 is MNHNS, CDR2 SASEGT, per germline. CDR3 length equals 14 residues. CDR3 amino acids: CASLNRGTSYGQYF. The CDR3, as DNA: TGTGCCAGCTTAAATCGCGGGACCAGCTACGGGCAGTACTTC.